This T cell receptor (beta chain) was obtained from a study of blood T cell repertoires in COVID-19. Turning to the study itself: Specimens from acute and convalescent COVID-19 originated in the United States, Italy and Spain. Sample material is recorded as cDNA or gDNA derived from T cells, B-cell-depleted T cells, or PBMCs.

Per the original data handling: Counts of nucleated cells, estimated from reference gene primer amplification, were obtained. The method was immunoSEQ multiplex PCR; TCRdb's version includes in-frame clones alone and lacks a portion of them. The V and J calls and clone size are taken from that table; D and trimming were inferred from the DNA. Among hundreds of thousands of clones, less than 90% were seen once, and the ten largest hold about 7.1%. The CDR3 loop spans 15 amino acids. Germline V gene lookup returns CDR1 LGHDT and CDR2 YNNKEL (reference sequence). V lost 4 bases, J lost 5 bases, and 7 bases stayed unmatched.

Sequences were obtained from peripheral blood. This clonotype originated in an older woman with COVID-19, enrolled during active disease. J is TRBJ1-2 and V is TRBV3-1 (or the pseudogene TRBV3-2); TRBD1 agrees at 10 bases. CDR3 bases: TGTGCCAGCAGCCTCGGGACAGGGGAACAATATGGCTACACCTTC. Translation: CASSLGTGEQYGYTF.